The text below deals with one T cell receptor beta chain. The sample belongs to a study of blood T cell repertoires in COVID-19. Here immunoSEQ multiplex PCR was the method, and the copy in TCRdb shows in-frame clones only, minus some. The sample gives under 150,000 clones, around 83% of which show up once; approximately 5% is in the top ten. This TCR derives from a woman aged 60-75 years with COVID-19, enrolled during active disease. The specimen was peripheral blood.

In DNA form, the CDR3 reads TGTGCCAGCAGCTTCCAGGGGACCAAAAAAGACATTCAGTACTTC. Protein sequence: CASSFQGTKKDIQYF. This chain uses TRBV7-2 with TRBJ2-4; D might be TRBD1 (6 bases). Per germline, CDR1 SGHTA and CDR2 FQGNSA. The CDR3 length is 15 residues. The V gene lost 3 bases and the J gene lost 8 bases, with 17 bases spanning the gap.